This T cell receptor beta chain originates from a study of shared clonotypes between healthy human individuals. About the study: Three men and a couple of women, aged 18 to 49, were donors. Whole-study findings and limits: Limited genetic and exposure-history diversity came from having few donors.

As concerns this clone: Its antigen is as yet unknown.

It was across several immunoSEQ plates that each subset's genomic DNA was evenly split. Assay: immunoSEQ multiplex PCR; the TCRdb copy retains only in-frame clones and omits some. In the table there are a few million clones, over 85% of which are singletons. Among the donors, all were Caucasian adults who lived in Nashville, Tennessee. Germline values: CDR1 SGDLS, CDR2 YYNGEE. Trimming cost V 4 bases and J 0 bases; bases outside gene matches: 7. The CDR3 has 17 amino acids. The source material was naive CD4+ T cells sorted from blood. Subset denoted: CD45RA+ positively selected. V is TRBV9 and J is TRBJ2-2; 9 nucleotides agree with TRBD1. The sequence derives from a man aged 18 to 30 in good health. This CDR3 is CASSLPRTGANTGELFF. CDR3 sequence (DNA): TGTGCCAGCAGCTTACCCAGGACAGGGGCGAACACCGGGGAGCTGTTTTTT.